This TCR beta chain derives from a study of blood T cells in healthy people across ages. Study-wide results and caveats: Roughly linear declines in TCR beta diversity per million T cells occurred with age.

Total RNA was isolated from each sample in quantities of at least 6 micrograms. Trimming stripped 1 base from V and 8 bases from J, with 15 bases between. Germline V lookup: CDR1 SGHTA, CDR2 FQGNSA. This CDR3 spans 15 amino acids. As regards this clonotype: Its target is not known.

Using a J-beta primer mix together with a sample-barcoded 5' primer, a second PCR was run for roughly 7 to 11 cycles. MiXCR, applied by TCRdb to the 5' RACE reads, yields one record per CDR3 protein. Of just under 750,000 distinct CDR3 sequences listed, about 20% are singletons. This TCR was recovered from an older man in good health. Sequencing was carried out using blood. The chain employs TRBV7-2 and TRBJ2-1; D is unclear. CDR3 sequence reads: CASSLVRSLWDEQFF. For the CDR3, the DNA is TGTGCCAGCAGCTTAGTGCGGAGCCTTTGGGATGAGCAGTTCTTC.